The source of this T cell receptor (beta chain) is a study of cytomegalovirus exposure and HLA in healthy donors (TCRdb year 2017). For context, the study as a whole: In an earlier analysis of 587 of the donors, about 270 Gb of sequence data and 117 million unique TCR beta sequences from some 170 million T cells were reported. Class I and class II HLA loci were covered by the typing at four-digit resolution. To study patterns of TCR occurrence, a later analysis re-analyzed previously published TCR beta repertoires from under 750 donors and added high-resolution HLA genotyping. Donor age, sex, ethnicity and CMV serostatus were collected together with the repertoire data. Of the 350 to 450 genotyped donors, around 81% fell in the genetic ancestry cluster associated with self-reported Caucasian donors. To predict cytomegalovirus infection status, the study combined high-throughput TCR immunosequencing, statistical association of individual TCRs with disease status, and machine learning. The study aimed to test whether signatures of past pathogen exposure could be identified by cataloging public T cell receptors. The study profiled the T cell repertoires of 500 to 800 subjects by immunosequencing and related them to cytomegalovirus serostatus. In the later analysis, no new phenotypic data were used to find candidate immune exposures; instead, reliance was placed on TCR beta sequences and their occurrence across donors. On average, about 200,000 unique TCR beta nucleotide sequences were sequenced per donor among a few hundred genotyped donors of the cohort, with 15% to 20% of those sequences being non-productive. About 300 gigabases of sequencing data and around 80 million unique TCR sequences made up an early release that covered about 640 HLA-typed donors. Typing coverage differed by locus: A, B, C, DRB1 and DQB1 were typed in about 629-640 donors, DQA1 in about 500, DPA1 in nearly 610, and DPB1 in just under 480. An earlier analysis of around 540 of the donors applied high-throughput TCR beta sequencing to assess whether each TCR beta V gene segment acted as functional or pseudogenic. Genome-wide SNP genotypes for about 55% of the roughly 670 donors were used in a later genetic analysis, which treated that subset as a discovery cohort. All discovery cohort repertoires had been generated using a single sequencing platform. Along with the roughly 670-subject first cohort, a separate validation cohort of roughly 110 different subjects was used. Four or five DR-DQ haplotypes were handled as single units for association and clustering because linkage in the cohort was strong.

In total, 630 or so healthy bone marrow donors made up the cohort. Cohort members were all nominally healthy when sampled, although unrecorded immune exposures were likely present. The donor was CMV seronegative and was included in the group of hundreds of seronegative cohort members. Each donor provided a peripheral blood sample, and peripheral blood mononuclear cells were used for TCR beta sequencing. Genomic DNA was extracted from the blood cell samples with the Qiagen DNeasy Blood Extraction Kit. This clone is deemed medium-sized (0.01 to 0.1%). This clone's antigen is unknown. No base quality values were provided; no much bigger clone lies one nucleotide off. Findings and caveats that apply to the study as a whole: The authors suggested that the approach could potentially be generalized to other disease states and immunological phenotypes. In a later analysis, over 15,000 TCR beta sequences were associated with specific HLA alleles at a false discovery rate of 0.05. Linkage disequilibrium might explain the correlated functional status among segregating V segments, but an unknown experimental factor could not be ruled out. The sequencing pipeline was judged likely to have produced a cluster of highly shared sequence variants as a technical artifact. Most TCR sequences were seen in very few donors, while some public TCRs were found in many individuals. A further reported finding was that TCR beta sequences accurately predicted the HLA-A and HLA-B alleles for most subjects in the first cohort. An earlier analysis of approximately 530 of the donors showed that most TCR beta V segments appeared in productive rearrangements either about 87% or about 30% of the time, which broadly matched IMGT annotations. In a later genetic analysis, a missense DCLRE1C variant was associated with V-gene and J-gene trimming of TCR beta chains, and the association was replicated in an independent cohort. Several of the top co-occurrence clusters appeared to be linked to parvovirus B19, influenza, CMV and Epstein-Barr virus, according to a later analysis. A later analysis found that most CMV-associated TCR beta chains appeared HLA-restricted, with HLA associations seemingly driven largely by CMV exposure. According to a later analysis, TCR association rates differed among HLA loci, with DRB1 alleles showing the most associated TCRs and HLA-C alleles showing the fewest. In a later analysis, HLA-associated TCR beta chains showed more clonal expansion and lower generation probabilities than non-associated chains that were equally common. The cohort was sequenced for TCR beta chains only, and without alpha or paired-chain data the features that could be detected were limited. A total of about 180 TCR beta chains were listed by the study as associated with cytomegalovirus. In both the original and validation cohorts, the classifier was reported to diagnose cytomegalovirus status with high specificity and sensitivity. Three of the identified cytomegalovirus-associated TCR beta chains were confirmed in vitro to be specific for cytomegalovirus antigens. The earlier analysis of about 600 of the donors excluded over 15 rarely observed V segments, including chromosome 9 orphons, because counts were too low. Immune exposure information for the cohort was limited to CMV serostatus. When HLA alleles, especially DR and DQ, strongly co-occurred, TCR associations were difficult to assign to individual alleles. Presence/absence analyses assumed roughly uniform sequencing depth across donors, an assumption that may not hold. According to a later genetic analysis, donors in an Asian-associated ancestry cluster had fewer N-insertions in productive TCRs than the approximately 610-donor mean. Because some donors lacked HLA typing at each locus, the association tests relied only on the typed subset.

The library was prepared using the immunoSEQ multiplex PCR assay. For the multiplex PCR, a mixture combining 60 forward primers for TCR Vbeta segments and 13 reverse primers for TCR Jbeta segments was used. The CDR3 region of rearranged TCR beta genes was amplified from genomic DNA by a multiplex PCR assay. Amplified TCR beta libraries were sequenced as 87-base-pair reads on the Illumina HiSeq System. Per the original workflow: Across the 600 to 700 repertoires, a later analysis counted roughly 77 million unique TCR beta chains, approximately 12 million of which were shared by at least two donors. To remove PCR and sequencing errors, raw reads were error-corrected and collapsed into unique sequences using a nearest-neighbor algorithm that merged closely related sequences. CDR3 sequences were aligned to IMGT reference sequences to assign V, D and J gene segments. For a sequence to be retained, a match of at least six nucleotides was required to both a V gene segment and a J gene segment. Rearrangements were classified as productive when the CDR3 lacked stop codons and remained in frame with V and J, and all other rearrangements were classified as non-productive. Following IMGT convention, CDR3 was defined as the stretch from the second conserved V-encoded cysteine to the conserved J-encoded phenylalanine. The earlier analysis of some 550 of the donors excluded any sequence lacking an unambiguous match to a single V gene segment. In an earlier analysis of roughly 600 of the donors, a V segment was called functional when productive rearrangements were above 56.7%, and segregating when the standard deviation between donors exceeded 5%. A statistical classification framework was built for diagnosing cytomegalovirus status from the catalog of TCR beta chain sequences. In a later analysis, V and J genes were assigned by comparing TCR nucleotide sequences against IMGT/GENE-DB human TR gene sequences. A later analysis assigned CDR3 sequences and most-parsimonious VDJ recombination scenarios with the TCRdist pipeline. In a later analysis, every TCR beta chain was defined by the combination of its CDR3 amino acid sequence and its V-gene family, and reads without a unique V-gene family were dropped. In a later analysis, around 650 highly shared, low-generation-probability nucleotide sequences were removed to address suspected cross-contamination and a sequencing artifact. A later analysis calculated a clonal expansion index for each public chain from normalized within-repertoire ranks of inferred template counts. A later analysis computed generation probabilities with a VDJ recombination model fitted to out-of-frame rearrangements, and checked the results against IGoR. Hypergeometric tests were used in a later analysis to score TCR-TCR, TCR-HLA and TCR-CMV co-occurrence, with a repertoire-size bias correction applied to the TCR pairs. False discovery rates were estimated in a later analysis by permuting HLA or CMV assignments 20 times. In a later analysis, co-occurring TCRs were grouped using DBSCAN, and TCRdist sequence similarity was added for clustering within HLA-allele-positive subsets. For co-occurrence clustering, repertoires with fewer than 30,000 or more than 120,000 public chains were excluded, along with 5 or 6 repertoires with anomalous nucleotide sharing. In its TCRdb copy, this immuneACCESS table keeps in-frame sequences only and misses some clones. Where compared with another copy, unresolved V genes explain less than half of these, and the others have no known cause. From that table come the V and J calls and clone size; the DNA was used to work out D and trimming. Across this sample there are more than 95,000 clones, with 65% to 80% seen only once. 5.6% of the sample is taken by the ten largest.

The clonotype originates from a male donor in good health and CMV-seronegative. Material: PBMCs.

CDR3 loop: CAWSVTGPGPEAFF. The nucleotide sequence is given as TGTGCCTGGAGTGTAACAGGGCCTGGCCCTGAAGCTTTCTTT. This chain is built from TRBV30 and TRBJ1-1; TRBD1 is a weak D gene call, 6 bases matching. Its CDR3 holds 14 amino acids, cysteine through phenylalanine. Only CDR3 DNA is held: 42 bases, read in frame from base 1. CDR1 and CDR2 (GTSNPN, SVGIG) derive from the germline V gene (reference sequence). V loses 0 bases of germline sequence and J loses 6 bases, and the interval between the two ends is 14 bases.